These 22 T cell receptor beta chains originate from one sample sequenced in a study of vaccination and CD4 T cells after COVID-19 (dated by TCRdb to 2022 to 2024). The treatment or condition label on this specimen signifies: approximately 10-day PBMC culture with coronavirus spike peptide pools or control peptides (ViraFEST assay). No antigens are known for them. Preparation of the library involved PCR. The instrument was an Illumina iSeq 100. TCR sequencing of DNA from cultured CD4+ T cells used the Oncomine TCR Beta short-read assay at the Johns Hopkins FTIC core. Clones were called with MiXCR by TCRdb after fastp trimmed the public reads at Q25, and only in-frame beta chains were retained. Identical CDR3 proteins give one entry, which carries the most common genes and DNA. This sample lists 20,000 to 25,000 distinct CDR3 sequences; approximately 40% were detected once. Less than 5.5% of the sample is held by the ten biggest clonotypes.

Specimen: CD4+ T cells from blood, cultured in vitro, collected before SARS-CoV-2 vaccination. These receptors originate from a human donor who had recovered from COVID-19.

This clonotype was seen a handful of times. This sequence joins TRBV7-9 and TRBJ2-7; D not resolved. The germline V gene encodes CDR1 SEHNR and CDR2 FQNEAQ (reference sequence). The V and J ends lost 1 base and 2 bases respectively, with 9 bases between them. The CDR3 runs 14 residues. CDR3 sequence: CASSLGGLTYEQYF. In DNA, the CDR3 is TGTGCCAGCAGCTTAGGCGGTTTAACCTACGAGCAGTACTTC.

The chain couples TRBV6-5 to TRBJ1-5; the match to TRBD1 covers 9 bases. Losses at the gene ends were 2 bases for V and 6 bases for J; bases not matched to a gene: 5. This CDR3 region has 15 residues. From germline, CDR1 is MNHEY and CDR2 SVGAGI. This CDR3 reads CASSYSLQGAQPQHF. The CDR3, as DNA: TGTGCCAGCAGTTACAGCCTACAGGGGGCTCAGCCCCAGCATTTT.

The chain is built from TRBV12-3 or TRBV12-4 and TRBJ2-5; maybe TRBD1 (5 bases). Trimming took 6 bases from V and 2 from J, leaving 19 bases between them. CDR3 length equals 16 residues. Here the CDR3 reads CASSPGWGRIQETQYF. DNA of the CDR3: TGTGCCAGCAGCCCCGGTTGGGGCCGGATACAAGAGACCCAGTACTTC.

The CDR3 spells CASAPSTTGELFF. CDR3 in DNA: TGTGCCAGCGCCCCGTCGACAACCGGGGAGCTGTTTTTT. The V call is TRBV7-2, the J call TRBJ2-2; D is unresolved. This CDR3 is 13 amino acids long. Trimming took 8 bases from V and 5 from J, leaving 12 bases between them. Germline loops: CDR1 SGHTA, CDR2 FQGNSA.

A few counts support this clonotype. The CDR3 protein is CAISETGLAGGYNEQFF. Here the CDR3 DNA reads TGTGCCATCAGTGAGACCGGACTAGCGGGGGGCTACAATGAGCAGTTCTTC. The chain has TRBV10-3 and TRBJ2-1; 14 bases map to TRBD2. CDR1 is ENHRY, CDR2 SYGVKD, per germline. This CDR3 contains 17 residues. The trim removed 2 bases at V and 3 bases at J, leaving 3 bases unmatched.

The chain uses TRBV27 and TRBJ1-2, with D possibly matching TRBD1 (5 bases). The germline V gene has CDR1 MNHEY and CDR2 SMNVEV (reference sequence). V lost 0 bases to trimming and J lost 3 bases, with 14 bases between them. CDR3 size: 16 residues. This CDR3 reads CASSLSKAGRDYGYTF. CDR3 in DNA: TGTGCCAGCAGTTTATCGAAGGCAGGGCGAGACTATGGCTACACCTTC.

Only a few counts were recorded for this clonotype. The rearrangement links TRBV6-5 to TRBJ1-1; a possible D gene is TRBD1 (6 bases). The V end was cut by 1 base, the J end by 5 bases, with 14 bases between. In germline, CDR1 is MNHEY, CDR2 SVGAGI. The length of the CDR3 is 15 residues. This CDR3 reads CASSYLGGRGTEAFF. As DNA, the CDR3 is TGTGCCAGCAGTTACTTAGGGGGGAGAGGTACTGAAGCTTTCTTT.

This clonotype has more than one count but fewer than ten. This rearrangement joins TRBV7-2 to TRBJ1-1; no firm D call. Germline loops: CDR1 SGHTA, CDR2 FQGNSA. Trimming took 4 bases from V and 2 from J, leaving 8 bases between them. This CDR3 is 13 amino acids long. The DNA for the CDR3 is TGTGCCAGCAGCTGGCAGATTAACACTGAAGCTTTCTTT. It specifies CASSWQINTEAFF.

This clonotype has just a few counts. The CDR3 DNA reads as TGTGCCACCAGCAGAGAGACTCGGGGGGAGCTGTTTTTT. Translated: CATSRETRGELFF. The chain is built from TRBV15 and TRBJ2-2; D is uncertain. Germline V gives CDR1 LNHNV, CDR2 YYDKDF (reference sequence). This CDR3 comprises 13 residues. Trimming removed 0 bases at V and 8 bases at J, with 7 bases between.

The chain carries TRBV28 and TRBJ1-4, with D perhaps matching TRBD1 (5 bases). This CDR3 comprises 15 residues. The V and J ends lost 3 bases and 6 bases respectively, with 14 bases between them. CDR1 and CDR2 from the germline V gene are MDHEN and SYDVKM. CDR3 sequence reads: CASSLALEGDEKLFF. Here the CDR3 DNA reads TGTGCCAGCAGTTTGGCTTTAGAAGGGGATGAAAAACTGTTTTTT.

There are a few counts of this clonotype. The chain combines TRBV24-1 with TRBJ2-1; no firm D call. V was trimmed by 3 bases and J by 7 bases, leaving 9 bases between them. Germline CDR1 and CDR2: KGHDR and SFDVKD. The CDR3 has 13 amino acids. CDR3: CATSDRYPNEQFF. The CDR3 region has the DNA TGTGCCACCAGTGATCGTTACCCAAATGAGCAGTTCTTC.

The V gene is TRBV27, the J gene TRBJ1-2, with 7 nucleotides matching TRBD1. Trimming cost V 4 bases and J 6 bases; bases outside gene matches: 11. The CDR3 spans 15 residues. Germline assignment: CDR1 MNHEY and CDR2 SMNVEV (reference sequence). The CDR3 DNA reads TGTGCCAGCAGTTACTCCGCAGGGGGGCTGAATGGCTACACCTTC. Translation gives CASSYSAGGLNGYTF.

CDR3 DNA sequence: TGTGCCAGCAGACCCGACTCGAGCTCCTATAATTCACCCCTCCACTTT. Translated: CASRPDSSSYNSPLHF. The chain couples TRBV28 to TRBJ1-6; D is unresolved. The V end was cut by 6 bases, the J end by 0 bases, with 12 bases between. Germline loops: CDR1 MDHEN, CDR2 SYDVKM. The CDR3 covers 16 residues. Looking up the rest from reference TRBV28 and TRBJ1-6 gives the full variable domain: DVKVTQSSRYLVKRTGEKVFLECVQDMDHENMFWYRQDPGLGLRLIYFSYDVKMKEKGDIPEGYSVSREKKERFSLILESASTNQTSMYLCASRPDSSSYNSPLHFGNGTRLTVT.

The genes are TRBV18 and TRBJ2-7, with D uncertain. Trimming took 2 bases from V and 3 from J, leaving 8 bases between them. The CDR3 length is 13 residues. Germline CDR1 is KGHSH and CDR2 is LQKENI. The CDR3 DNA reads TGTGCCAGCTCACCATACACAAACTACGAGCAGTACTTC. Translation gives CASSPYTNYEQYF.

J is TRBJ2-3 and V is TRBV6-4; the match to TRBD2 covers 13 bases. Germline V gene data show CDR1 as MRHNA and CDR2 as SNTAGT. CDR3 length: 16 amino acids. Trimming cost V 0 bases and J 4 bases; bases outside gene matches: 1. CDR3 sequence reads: CASSDSGTSGADTQYF. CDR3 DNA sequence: TGTGCCAGCAGTGACTCAGGGACTAGCGGGGCAGATACGCAGTATTTT.

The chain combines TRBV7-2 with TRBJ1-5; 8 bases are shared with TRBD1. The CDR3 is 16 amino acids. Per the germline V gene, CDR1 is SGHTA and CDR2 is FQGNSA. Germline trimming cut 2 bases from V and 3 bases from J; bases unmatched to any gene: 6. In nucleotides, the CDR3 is TGTGCCAGCAGCTTATTTGGACAGGGCCTCAATCAGCCCCAGCATTTT. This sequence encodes CASSLFGQGLNQPQHF.

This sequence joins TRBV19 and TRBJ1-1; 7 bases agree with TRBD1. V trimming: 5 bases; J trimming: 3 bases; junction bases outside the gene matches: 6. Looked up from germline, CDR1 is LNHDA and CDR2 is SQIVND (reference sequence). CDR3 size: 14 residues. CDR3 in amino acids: CASSRQGLDTEAFF. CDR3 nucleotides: TGTGCCAGTAGTCGACAGGGTCTGGACACTGAAGCTTTCTTT. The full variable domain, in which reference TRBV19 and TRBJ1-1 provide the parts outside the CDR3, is DGGITQSPKYLFRKEGQNVTLSCEQNLNHDAMYWYRQDPGQGLRLIYYSQIVNDFQKGDIAEGYSVSREKKESFPLTVTSAQKNPTAFYLCASSRQGLDTEAFFGQGTRLTVV.

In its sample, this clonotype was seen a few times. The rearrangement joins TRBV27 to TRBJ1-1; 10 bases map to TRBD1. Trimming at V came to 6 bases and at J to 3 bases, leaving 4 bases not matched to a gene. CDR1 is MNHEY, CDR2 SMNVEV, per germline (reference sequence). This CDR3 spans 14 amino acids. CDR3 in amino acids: CASRTGGVDTEAFF. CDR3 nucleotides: TGTGCCAGCAGGACAGGGGGCGTGGACACTGAAGCTTTCTTT.

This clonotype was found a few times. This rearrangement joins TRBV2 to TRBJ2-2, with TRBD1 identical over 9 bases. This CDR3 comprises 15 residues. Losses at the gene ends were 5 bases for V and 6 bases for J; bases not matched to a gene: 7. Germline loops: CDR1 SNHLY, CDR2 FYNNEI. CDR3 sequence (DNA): TGTGCCAGCAGTCCGGGACAGGGAAATCCCGGGGAGCTGTTTTTT. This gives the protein CASSPGQGNPGELFF.

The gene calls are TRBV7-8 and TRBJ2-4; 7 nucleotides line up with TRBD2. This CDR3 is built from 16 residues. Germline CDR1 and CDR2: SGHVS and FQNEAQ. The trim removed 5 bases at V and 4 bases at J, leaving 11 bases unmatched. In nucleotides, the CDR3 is TGTGCCAGCAGCCATGGCGCGGGAGTATTAAAAAACATTCAGTACTTC. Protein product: CASSHGAGVLKNIQYF.

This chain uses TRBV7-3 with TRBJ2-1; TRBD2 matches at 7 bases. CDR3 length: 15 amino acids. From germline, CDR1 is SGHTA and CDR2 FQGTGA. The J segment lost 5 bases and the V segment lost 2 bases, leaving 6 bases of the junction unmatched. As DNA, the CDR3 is TGTGCCAGCAGCTTATTCGGGAGGAGCGACAATGAGCAGTTCTTC. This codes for CASSLFGRSDNEQFF.

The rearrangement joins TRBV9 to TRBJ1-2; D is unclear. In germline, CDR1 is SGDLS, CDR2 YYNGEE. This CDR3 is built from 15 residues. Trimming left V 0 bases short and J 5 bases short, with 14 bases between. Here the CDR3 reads CASSVDRSSTYGYTF. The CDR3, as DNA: TGTGCCAGCAGCGTAGATCGCAGTTCAACATATGGCTACACCTTC. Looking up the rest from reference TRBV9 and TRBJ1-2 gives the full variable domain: DSGVTQTPKHLITATGQRVTLRCSPRSGDLSVYWYQQSLDQGLQFLIQYYNGEERAKGNILERFSAQQFPDLHSELNLSSLELGDSALYFCASSVDRSSTYGYTFGSGTRLTVV.